These T cell receptor beta chains were read from a single sample in a study of T-cell reconstitution after alpha-beta-depleted transplantation in children. Each CDR3 protein gets one entry after TCRdb re-called the PCR reads with MiXCR. There are 150,000 to 200,000 distinct CDR3 sequences in the sample; roughly 6.8% occur only once, and about 3% lies in the top ten. The material sequenced was PBMCs from the stem cell graft donor, taken from the stem cell graft. These TCRs come from a human donor who donated a stem cell graft to a child with Wiskott-Aldrich syndrome. CDR3s include the opening cysteine and the closing phenylalanine or tryptophan. The order of the fields is CDR3 protein, V gene, J gene, CDR3 length, clone size. The size of a clone is reported for some rows only, either as once, few or many, or as a class for expanded clones.

CDR3aa: CASSYIQGTGNTIYF
v_gene: TRBV7-9
j_gene: TRBJ1-3
len: 15
abundance: many

CDR3aa: CASRDDRGDYEQYF
v_gene: TRBV12-3/TRBV12-4
j_gene: TRBJ2-7
len: 14
abundance: many

CDR3aa: CASSPLAGGTYNEQFF
v_gene: TRBV6-2/TRBV6-3
j_gene: TRBJ2-1
len: 16
abundance: many

CDR3aa: CASSSTLDREKDTQYF
v_gene: TRBV7-2
j_gene: TRBJ2-3
len: 16
abundance: many

CDR3aa: CASSPNAGGETQYF
v_gene: TRBV5-1
j_gene: TRBJ2-5
len: 14
abundance: NA

CDR3aa: CASSLMAPGLSSFGYSPNEQFF
v_gene: TRBV5-6
j_gene: TRBJ2-1
len: 22
abundance: few

CDR3aa: CSVLTGSVYTF
v_gene: TRBV29-1
j_gene: TRBJ1-2
len: 11
abundance: many

CDR3aa: CAISVGGLDTEAFF
v_gene: TRBV10-3
j_gene: TRBJ1-1
len: 14
abundance: many

CDR3aa: CSVVDRAGGEQYF
v_gene: TRBV29-1
j_gene: TRBJ2-7
len: 13
abundance: many

CDR3aa: CASSYEWGELFF
v_gene: TRBV11-3
j_gene: TRBJ2-2
len: 12
abundance: NA

CDR3aa: CSAIWRGNTGELFF
v_gene: TRBV20-1
j_gene: TRBJ2-2
len: 14
abundance: many

CDR3aa: CSARGPYTGELFF
v_gene: TRBV20-1
j_gene: TRBJ2-2
len: 13
abundance: many

CDR3aa: CASSEGTGGHNEQFF
v_gene: TRBV6-1
j_gene: TRBJ2-1
len: 15
abundance: many

CDR3aa: CASSPLRGSYNEQFF
v_gene: TRBV12-3/TRBV12-4
j_gene: TRBJ2-1
len: 15
abundance: many

CDR3aa: CASSDWTGAYEQYF
v_gene: TRBV10-2
j_gene: TRBJ2-7
len: 14
abundance: NA

CDR3aa: CSARDEGTQYF
v_gene: TRBV20-1
j_gene: TRBJ2-5
len: 11
abundance: many

CDR3aa: CASSDPGLAGVLTDTQYF
v_gene: TRBV5-1
j_gene: TRBJ2-3
len: 18
abundance: many

CDR3aa: CASSFGGTSYNEQFF
v_gene: TRBV12-3/TRBV12-4
j_gene: TRBJ2-1
len: 15
abundance: many

CDR3aa: CAWSQETQYF
v_gene: TRBV30
j_gene: TRBJ2-5
len: 10
abundance: few

CDR3aa: CASSEATQGKQYF
v_gene: TRBV6-1
j_gene: TRBJ2-4
len: 13
abundance: many

CDR3aa: CSARGYDQPQHF
v_gene: TRBV20-1
j_gene: TRBJ1-5
len: 12
abundance: many

CDR3aa: CASSEARVAGGYTF
v_gene: TRBV2
j_gene: TRBJ1-2
len: 14
abundance: NA

CDR3aa: CAAVKQGGTQYF
v_gene: TRBV28
j_gene: TRBJ2-5
len: 12
abundance: many

CDR3aa: CASSVSSGSNEQFF
v_gene: TRBV3-1
j_gene: TRBJ2-1
len: 14
abundance: many

CDR3aa: CSGGVRTIGGNTIYF
v_gene: TRBV29-1
j_gene: TRBJ1-3
len: 15
abundance: few

CDR3aa: CASSIVGRTGGVAEAFF
v_gene: TRBV5-1
j_gene: TRBJ1-1
len: 17
abundance: many

CDR3aa: CASSLEQGGEAFF
v_gene: TRBV7-9
j_gene: TRBJ1-1
len: 13
abundance: many

CDR3aa: CASSYRTGTGVETQYF
v_gene: TRBV6-2/TRBV6-3
j_gene: TRBJ2-5
len: 16
abundance: many

CDR3aa: CASSLARTGPFGELFF
v_gene: TRBV5-4
j_gene: TRBJ2-2
len: 16
abundance: many

CDR3aa: CASSLESPSDTEAFF
v_gene: TRBV5-1
j_gene: TRBJ1-1
len: 15
abundance: few

CDR3aa: CASSLTSGRNTEAFF
v_gene: TRBV18
j_gene: TRBJ1-1
len: 15
abundance: many

CDR3aa: CSVRGENTGELFF
v_gene: TRBV29-1
j_gene: TRBJ2-2
len: 13
abundance: many

CDR3aa: CTISFSSWLRDRASEQYF
v_gene: TRBV12-3/TRBV12-4
j_gene: TRBJ2-7
len: 18
abundance: NA

CDR3aa: CAWSLDNTYGQYF
v_gene: TRBV30
j_gene: TRBJ2-7
len: 13
abundance: few

CDR3aa: CASSPDSPNQPQHF
v_gene: TRBV5-1
j_gene: TRBJ1-5
len: 14
abundance: many

CDR3aa: CASSSGGGGGAGEQFF
v_gene: TRBV27
j_gene: TRBJ2-1
len: 16
abundance: many

CDR3aa: CASSRGGGKPDTQYF
v_gene: TRBV14
j_gene: TRBJ2-3
len: 15
abundance: NA

CDR3aa: CASRVRETGELFF
v_gene: TRBV5-1
j_gene: TRBJ2-2
len: 13
abundance: many

CDR3aa: CASSPGLPPAEQYF
v_gene: TRBV6-1
j_gene: TRBJ2-7
len: 14
abundance: many

CDR3aa: CASSQAGAKETQYF
v_gene: TRBV4-2
j_gene: TRBJ2-5
len: 14
abundance: many

CDR3aa: CASSPGTSGTVETQYF
v_gene: TRBV12-3/TRBV12-4
j_gene: TRBJ2-5
len: 16
abundance: many

CDR3aa: CASEGPTPNEQFF
v_gene: TRBV9
j_gene: TRBJ2-1
len: 13
abundance: many

CDR3aa: CASSLEGGRVYEQYF
v_gene: TRBV7-8
j_gene: TRBJ2-7
len: 15
abundance: NA

CDR3aa: CSVGGVTSGNTIYF
v_gene: TRBV29-1
j_gene: TRBJ1-3
len: 14
abundance: once

CDR3aa: CASSRTGGNGYTF
v_gene: TRBV14
j_gene: TRBJ1-2
len: 13
abundance: many

CDR3aa: CSARLAGRGSYNEQFF
v_gene: TRBV20-1
j_gene: TRBJ2-1
len: 16
abundance: many

CDR3aa: CASSGSRTGAKNIQYF
v_gene: TRBV12-3/TRBV12-4
j_gene: TRBJ2-4
len: 16
abundance: many